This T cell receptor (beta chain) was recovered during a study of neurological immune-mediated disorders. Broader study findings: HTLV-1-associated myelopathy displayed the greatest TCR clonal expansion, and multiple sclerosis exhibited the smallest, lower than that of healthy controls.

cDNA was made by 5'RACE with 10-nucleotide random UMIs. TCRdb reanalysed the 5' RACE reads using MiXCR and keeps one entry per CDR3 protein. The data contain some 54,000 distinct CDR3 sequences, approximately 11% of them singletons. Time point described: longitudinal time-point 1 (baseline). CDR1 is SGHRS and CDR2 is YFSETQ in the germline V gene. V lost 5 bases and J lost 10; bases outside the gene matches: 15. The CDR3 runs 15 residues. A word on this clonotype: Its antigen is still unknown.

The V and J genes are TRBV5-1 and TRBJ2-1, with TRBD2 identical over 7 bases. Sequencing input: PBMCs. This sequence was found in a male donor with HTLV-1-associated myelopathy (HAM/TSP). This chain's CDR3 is CASSSGTTFTQEQFF. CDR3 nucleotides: TGCGCCAGCAGTTCCGGGACTACCTTTACCCAAGAGCAGTTCTTC.